Ten or more counts support the clone carrying this T cell receptor beta chain. The sample is drawn from a study of identical twins. V was clipped by 3 bases and J by 5 bases, with 14 bases between them. Germline V gene lookup returns CDR1 LGHDT and CDR2 YNNKEL (reference sequence). This CDR3 has 15 residues. Using its own MiXCR run on the 5' RACE reads, TCRdb lists one record per CDR3 protein. The table records more than 200,000 distinct CDR3 sequences, over 8% of them present only once. Sequenced input: memory (CD45RO+) T cells sorted from blood. The clonotype originates from a woman between 18 and 30 years old in good health. The chain couples TRBV3-1 to TRBJ1-5, with D possibly being TRBD1 (5 bases). The CDR3: CASSHGGTLYQPQHF. In DNA form, the CDR3 reads TGTGCCAGCAGCCATGGGGGGACCTTGTATCAGCCCCAGCATTTT.